This T cell receptor (beta chain) stems from a study of cytomegalovirus exposure and HLA in healthy donors. PCR primers comprised 60 Vbeta and 13 Jbeta primers. Sequencing used immunoSEQ multiplex PCR; TCRdb keeps in-frame clones, though not all of them. The table lists around 130,000 clones, around three quarters of them singletons. Whole-study results and caveats: Indistinguishability led to the exclusion of some V segments, TRBV6-2 and TRBV6-3 included.

The CDR3 extends over 15 amino acids. V trimming: 3 bases; J trimming: 5 bases; junction bases outside the gene matches: 5. The germline gives CDR1 PRHDT, CDR2 FYEKMQ (reference sequence). In the case of this clone: Its antigen is currently unknown.

Sequences were obtained from PBMCs. The source is a woman aged 60-75 years in good health and CMV-seropositive. The chain carries TRBV13 and TRBJ1-5, with 9 nucleotides matching TRBD1. The CDR3 here is CASSLGTGYDQPQHF. The CDR3 nucleotides are TGTGCCAGCAGCTTGGGGACAGGGTACGATCAGCCCCAGCATTTT.